The T cell receptor (beta chain) under discussion was sequenced for a study of shared T cell receptors in the human thymus. The table came from immunoSEQ multiplex PCR; TCRdb's copy has only in-frame clones and leaves some out. Among roughly 68,000 clones listed, more than 90% were seen once. The CDR3 consists of 15 residues. Germline-derived CDR1 and CDR2 are SNHLY and FYNNEI. V lost 10 bases, J lost 7 bases, and 20 bases lay in between. This receptor was taken from a human donor. The sequencing input was thymocytes. The V and J genes are TRBV2 and TRBJ1-6; a weak D match, TRBD1 (5 bases). Written as DNA, the CDR3 is TGTGCCATCCCAGGGATGGGACGTTCGAATTCACCCCTCCACTTT. Translating it yields CAIPGMGRSNSPLHF.